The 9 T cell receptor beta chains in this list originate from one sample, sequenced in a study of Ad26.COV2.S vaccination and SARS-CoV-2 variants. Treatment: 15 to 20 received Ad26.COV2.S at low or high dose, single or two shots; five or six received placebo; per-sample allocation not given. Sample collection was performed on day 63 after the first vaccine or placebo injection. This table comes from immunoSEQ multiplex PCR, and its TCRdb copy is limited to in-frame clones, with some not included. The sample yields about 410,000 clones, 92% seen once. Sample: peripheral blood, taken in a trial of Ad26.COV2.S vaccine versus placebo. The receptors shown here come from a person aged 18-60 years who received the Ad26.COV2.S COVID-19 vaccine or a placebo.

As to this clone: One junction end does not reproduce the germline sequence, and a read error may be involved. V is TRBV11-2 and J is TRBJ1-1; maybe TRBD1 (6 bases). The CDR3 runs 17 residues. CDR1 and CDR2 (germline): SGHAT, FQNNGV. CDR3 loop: CASSSIWDTHLNAEAFF. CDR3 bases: TGTGCCAGCAGCTCCATCTGGGACACCCATTTGAACGCTGAAGCTTTCTTT.

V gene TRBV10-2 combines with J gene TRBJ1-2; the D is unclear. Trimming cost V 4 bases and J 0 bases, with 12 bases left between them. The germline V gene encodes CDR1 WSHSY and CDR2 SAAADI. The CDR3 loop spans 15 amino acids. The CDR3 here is CASSGSRQSNYGYTF. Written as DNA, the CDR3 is TGCGCCAGCAGTGGTTCGCGTCAGTCTAACTATGGCTACACCTTC.

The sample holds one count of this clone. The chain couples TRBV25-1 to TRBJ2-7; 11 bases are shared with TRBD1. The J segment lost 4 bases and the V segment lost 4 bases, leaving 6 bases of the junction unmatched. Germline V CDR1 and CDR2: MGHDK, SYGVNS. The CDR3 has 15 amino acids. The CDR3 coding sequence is TGTGCCAGCAGTGCCCCCGGGACAGGGGGATACGAGCAGTACTTC. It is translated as CASSAPGTGGYEQYF.

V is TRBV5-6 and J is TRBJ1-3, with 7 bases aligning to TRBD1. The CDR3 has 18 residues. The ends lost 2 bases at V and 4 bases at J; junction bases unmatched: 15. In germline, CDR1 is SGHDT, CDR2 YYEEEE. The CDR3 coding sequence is TGTGCCAGCAGCTTAGAAAAGATTAGGACAGGTCGAGGAAACACCATATATTTT. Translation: CASSLEKIRTGRGNTIYF.

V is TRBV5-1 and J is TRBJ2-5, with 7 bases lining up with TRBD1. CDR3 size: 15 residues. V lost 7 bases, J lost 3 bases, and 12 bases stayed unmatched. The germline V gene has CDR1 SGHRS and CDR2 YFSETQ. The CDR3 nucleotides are TGCGCCAGCGCCGACGACCCAGGGACAGAAGAGACCCAGTACTTC. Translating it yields CASADDPGTEETQYF.

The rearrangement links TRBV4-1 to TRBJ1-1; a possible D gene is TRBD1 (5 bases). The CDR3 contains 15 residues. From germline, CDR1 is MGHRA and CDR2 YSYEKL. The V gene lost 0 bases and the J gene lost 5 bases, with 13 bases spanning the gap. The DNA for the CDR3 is TGCGCCAGCAGCCAAGAGCCCCTGGGGGGGACTGAAGCTTTCTTT. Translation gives CASSQEPLGGTEAFF.

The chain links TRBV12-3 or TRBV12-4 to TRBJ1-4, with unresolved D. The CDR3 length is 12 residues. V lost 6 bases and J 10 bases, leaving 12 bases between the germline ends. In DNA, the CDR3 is TGTGCCAGCAGCCCACTAGGTCGAAAACTGTTTTTT. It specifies CASSPLGRKLFF.

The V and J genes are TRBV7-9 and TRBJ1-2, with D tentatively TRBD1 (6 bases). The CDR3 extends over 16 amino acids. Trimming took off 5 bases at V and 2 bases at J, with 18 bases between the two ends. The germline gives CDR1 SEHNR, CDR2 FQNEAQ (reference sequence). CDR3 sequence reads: CASSISLGGANYGYTF. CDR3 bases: TGTGCCAGCAGCATATCGCTGGGGGGGGCCAACTATGGCTACACCTTC.

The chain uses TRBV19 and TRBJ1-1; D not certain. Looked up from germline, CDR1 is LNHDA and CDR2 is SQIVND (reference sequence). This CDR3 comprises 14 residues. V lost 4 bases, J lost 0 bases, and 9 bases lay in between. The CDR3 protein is CASSTSLLNTEAFF. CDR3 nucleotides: TGTGCCAGTAGTACTTCCCTCCTGAACACTGAAGCTTTCTTT. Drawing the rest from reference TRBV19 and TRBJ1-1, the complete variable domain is DGGITQSPKYLFRKEGQNVTLSCEQNLNHDAMYWYRQDPGQGLRLIYYSQIVNDFQKGDIAEGYSVSREKKESFPLTVTSAQKNPTAFYLCASSTSLLNTEAFFGQGTRLTVV.